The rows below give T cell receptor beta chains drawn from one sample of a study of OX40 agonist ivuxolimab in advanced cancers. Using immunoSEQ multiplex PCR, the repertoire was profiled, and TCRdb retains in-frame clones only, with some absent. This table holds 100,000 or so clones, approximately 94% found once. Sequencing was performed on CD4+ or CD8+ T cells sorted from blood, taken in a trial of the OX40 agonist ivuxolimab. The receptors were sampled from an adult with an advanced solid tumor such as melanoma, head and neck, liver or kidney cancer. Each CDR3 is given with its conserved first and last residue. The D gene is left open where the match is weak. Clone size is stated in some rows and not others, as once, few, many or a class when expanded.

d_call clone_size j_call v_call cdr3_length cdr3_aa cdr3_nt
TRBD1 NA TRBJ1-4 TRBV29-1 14 CSVRGQGTNEKLFF TGCAGCGTTAGGGGGCAGGGAACTAATGAAAAACTGTTTTTT
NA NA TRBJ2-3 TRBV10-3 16 CAISDPAGASTDTQYF TGTGCCATCAGTGACCCAGCGGGCGCTAGCACAGATACGCAGTATTTT
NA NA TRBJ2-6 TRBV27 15 CASSPQLPGANVLTF TGTGCCAGCAGCCCTCAACTCCCCGGGGCCAACGTCCTGACTTTC
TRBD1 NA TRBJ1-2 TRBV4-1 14 CASSQGWGQYGYTF TGCGCCAGCAGCCAAGGATGGGGACAGTATGGCTACACCTTC
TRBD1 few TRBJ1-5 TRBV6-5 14 CATRQGASNQPQHF TGTGCCACACGACAGGGGGCAAGCAATCAGCCCCAGCATTTT
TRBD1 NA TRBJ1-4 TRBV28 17 CASSLKGAFATNEKLFF TGTGCCAGCAGTTTGAAGGGGGCTTTTGCAACTAATGAAAAACTGTTTTTT
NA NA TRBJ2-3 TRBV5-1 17 CASSLAAAGPGADTQYF TGCGCCAGCAGCTTGGCCGCCGCGGGCCCGGGGGCAGATACGCAGTATTTT
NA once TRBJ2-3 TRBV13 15 CASSLADGGTDTQYF TGTGCCAGCAGCTTAGCTGACGGGGGCACAGATACGCAGTATTTT
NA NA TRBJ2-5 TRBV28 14 CASSLGQGQETQYF TGTGCCAGCAGCCTGGGCCAGGGGCAAGAGACCCAGTACTTC
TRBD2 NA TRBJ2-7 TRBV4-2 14 CASSPSGGLYEQYF TGTGCCAGCAGCCCTAGCGGGGGGCTCTACGAGCAGTACTTC
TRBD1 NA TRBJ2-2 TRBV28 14 CASSFLQGAGELFF TGTGCCAGCAGTTTTTTACAGGGGGCCGGGGAGCTGTTTTTT
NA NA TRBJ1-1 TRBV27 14 CASSSQGLRADAFF TGTGCCAGCAGTTCACAGGGCCTGCGGGCAGATGCTTTCTTT
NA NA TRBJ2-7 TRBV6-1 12 CASRLAYYEQYF TGTGCCAGTAGGCTAGCGTACTACGAGCAGTACTTC
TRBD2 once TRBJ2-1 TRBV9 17 CASSAEGGTSASREQFF TGTGCCAGCAGCGCGGAGGGGGGGACTAGCGCTTCCCGTGAGCAGTTCTTC
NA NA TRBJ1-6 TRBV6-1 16 CASSEATGTWNSPLHF TGTGCCAGCAGTGAAGCTACCGGGACTTGGAATTCACCCCTCCACTTT
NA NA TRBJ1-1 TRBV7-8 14 CASSLGRGLTEAFF TGTGCCAGCAGCTTAGGGCGGGGGCTCACTGAAGCTTTCTTT
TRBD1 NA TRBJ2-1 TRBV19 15 CASKVRQGSYNEQFF TGTGCCAGTAAGGTTCGACAGGGATCCTACAATGAGCAGTTCTTC
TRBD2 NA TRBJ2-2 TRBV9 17 CASSIPGLAANTGELFF TGTGCCAGCAGCATACCGGGACTAGCGGCGAACACCGGGGAGCTGTTTTTT
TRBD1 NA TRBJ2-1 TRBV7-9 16 CASSLGGQASRNEQFF TGTGCCAGCAGCTTAGGGGGACAGGCCAGTAGGAATGAGCAGTTCTTC
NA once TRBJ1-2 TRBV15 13 CATSSATGYGYTF TGTGCCACCAGCAGCGCAACAGGGTATGGCTACACCTTC
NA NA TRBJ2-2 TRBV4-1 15 CASSPSGVYTGELFF TGCGCCAGCAGCCCAAGTGGGGTTTATACCGGGGAGCTGTTTTTT
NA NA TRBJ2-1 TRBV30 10 CARSGAEQFF TGTGCCCGCTCAGGCGCTGAGCAGTTCTTC
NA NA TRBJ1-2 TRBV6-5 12 CASSPGGVGYTF TGTGCCAGCAGCCCCGGGGGGGTTGGCTACACCTTC
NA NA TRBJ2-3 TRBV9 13 CASAPAPGDTQYF TGTGCCAGCGCTCCGGCCCCTGGGGATACGCAGTATTTT
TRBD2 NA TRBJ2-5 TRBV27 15 CASSFTSGSQETQYF TGTGCCAGCAGTTTCACTAGCGGGAGTCAAGAGACCCAGTACTTC
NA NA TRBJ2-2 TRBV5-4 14 CASSDYRNTGELFF TGTGCCAGCAGTGATTATAGGAACACCGGGGAGCTGTTTTTT
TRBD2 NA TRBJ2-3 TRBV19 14 CATGLAGDTDTQYF TGTGCCACAGGACTAGCGGGGGACACAGATACGCAGTATTTT
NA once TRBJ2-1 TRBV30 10 CAWSEPKQFF TGTGCCTGGAGCGAGCCTAAGCAGTTCTTC
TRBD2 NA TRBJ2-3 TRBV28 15 CASSLGLESLDTQYF TGTGCCAGCAGTTTGGGACTAGAGTCCTTGGATACGCAGTATTTT
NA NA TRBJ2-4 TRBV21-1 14 CAWGVLGYENIQYF TGTGCCTGGGGGGTCCTGGGGTATGAAAACATTCAGTACTTC
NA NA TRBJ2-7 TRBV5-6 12 CASSPVGLEQYF TGTGCCAGCAGCCCCGTGGGGTTGGAGCAGTACTTC
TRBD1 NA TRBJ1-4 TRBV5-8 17 CASSPGTGGESSEKLFF TGTGCCAGCAGCCCGGGGACAGGGGGCGAAAGTTCTGAAAAACTGTTTTTT
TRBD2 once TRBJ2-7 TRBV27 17 CASTKMGTSGIAYEQYF TGTGCCAGCACCAAGATGGGGACTAGCGGGATAGCCTACGAGCAGTACTTC
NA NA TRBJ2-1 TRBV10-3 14 CAISESNAAAEQFF TGTGCCATCAGTGAGTCGAATGCGGCGGCGGAGCAGTTCTTC
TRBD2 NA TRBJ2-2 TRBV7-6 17 CASTSQRGVANTGELFF TGTGCCAGCACCTCCCAGCGGGGGGTTGCGAACACCGGGGAGCTGTTTTTT
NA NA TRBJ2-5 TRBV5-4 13 CASSLYNQETQYF TGTGCCAGCAGCTTGTATAACCAAGAGACCCAGTACTTC
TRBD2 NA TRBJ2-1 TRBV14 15 CASSQDSGLAGEQFF TGTGCCAGCAGCCAAGATTCCGGACTAGCGGGGGAGCAGTTCTTC
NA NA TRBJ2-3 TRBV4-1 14 CASSQPSGTDTQYF TGCGCCAGCAGCCAACCTAGCGGCACAGATACGCAGTATTTT
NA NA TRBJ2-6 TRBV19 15 CASGSSTAGANVLTF TGTGCCAGTGGATCAAGTACAGCTGGGGCCAACGTCCTGACTTTC
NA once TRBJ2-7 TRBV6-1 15 CASSDLDPDPYEQYF TGTGCCAGCAGTGACCTAGACCCAGACCCCTACGAGCAGTACTTC
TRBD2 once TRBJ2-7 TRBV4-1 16 CASSQDGGGRSYEQYF TGCGCCAGCAGCCAAGATGGCGGGGGGCGCTCCTACGAGCAGTACTTC
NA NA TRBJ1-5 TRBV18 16 CASSPPEDYSNQPQHF TGTGCCAGCTCACCACCGGAGGATTATAGCAATCAGCCCCAGCATTTT